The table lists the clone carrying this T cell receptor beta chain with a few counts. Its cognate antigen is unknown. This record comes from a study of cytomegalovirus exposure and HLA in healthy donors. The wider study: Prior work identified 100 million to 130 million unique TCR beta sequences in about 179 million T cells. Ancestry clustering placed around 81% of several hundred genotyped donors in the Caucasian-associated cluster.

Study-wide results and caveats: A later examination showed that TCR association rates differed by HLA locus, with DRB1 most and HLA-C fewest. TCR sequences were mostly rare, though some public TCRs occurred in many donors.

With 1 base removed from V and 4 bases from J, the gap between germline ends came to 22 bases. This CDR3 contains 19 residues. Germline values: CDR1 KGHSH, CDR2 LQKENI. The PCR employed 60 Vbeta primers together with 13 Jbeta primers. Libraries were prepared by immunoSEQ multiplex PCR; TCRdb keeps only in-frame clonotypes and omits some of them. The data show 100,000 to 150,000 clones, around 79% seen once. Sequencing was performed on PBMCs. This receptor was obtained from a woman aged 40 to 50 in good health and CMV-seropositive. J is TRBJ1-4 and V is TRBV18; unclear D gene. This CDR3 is CASSPLLIVPEVHNEKLFF. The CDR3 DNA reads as TGTGCCAGCTCACCACTCCTTATCGTTCCGGAGGTCCATAATGAAAAACTGTTTTTT.